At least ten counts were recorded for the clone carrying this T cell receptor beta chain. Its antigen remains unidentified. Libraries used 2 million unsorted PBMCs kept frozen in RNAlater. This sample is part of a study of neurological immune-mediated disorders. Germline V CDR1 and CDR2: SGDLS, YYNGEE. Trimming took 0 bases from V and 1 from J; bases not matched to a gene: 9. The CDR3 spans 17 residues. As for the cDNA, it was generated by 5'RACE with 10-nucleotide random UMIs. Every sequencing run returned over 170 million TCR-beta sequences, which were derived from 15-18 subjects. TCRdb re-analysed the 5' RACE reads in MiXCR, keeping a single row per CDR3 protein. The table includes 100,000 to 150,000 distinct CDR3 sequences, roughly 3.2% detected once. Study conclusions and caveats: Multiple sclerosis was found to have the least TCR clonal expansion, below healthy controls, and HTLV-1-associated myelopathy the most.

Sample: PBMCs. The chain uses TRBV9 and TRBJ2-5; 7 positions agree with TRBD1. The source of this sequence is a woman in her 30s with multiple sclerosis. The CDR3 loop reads CASSVDLAGGTQETQYF. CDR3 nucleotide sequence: TGTGCCAGCAGCGTAGATTTGGCAGGGGGTACCCAAGAGACCCAGTACTTC.